This T cell receptor (beta chain) was identified during a study of cytomegalovirus exposure and HLA in healthy donors. Points from the study as a whole: A link between a missense DCLRE1C variant and TCR beta V- and J-gene trimming emerged from a later analysis.

PCR involved 60 Vbeta and 13 Jbeta primers. Profiled with immunoSEQ multiplex PCR; TCRdb holds only in-frame clones, not every one. The sample includes 200,000 to 250,000 clones, approximately 79% of them seen just once. Germline V gene data show CDR1 as MNHNS and CDR2 as SASEGT. V gave up 0 bases and J gave up 8 bases, with 16 bases separating them. The CDR3 spans 15 residues. Details on this clone: Its matching antigen is unknown.

Sequenced sample: PBMCs. The J gene is TRBJ1-2, the V gene TRBV6-1; possible D gene TRBD1, 5 bases. This TCR was recovered from a girl aged 2 to 9 in good health and CMV-seronegative. CDR3: CASSEARGREAGYTF. The CDR3, as DNA: TGTGCCAGCAGTGAAGCGAGAGGCAGGGAGGCGGGCTACACCTTC.